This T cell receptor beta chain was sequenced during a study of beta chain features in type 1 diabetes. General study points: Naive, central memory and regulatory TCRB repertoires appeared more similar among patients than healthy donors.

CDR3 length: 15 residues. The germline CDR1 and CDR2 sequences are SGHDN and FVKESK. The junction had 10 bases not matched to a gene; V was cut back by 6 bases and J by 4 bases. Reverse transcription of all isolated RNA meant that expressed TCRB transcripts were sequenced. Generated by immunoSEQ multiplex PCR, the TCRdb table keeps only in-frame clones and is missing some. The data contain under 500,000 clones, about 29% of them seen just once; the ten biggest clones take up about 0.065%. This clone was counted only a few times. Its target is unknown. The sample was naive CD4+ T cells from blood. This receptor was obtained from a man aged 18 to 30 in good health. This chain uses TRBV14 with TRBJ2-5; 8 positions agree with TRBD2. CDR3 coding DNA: TGTGCCAGCAGAGAGAGCGGGAGAGGTGGAGAGACCCAGTACTTC. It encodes CASRESGRGGETQYF.